Listed below are T cell receptor beta chains from one sample, sequenced in a study of blood T cell repertoires in COVID-19. Produced via immunoSEQ multiplex PCR; TCRdb's table is partial and in-frame only. This sample yields more than 150,000 clones, of which roughly 85% are seen a single time; more than 5% belongs to the top ten. What was sequenced was peripheral blood. These receptors originate from a woman in her thirties with acute or convalescent COVID-19. Each CDR3 is given with its conserved first and last residue. A D gene is named only where the DNA matches it firmly.

j_gene	v_gene	d_gene	CDR3aa
TRBJ1-2	TRBV10-3	-	CAISARNSNYGYTF
TRBJ2-1	TRBV2	TRBD2	CASSPPGTSEQFF
TRBJ2-3	TRBV15	-	CATSLSQGAGGPNTQYF
TRBJ1-2	TRBV13	-	CASSLGLGRASNYGYTF
TRBJ2-7	TRBV6-5	TRBD2	CASSHSGGGSYEQYF
TRBJ2-7	TRBV30	-	CAWSVGYEQYF
TRBJ1-2	TRBV12-3/TRBV12-4	-	CASRGDGYTF
TRBJ2-7	TRBV28	TRBD1	CASTVGRQGPLSYEQYF
TRBJ1-1	TRBV27	-	CASSLSWVTGKLGTEAFF
TRBJ1-1	TRBV9	-	CASSVEEVYTEAFF
TRBJ2-4	TRBV9	-	CASSHKNIQYF
TRBJ1-2	TRBV19	TRBD1	CASSPTGVGSNYGYTF
TRBJ2-7	TRBV2	TRBD1	CASIRDRADEQYF
TRBJ2-7	TRBV27	TRBD1	CASSLGGTGYEQYF
TRBJ1-1	TRBV5-4	TRBD1	CVSTNPGQGGNTEAFF
TRBJ2-7	TRBV5-6	-	CASSRGISYEQYF
TRBJ2-2	TRBV4-3	-	CASSQDGRTNTGELFF
TRBJ2-5	TRBV15	-	CATSRGATGRSETQYF
TRBJ1-5	TRBV5-1	TRBD1	CASSVGGQYSNQPQHF
TRBJ1-5	TRBV28	-	CASSLPSGGAQPQHF
TRBJ2-3	TRBV5-1	-	CASSKSPVSTDTQYF
TRBJ2-1	TRBV7-9	TRBD2	CASSLEAGGYYNEQFF
TRBJ2-5	TRBV7-3	-	CASSFGTRETQYF
TRBJ2-7	TRBV27	TRBD2	CASSLGFLAGIRSEQYF
TRBJ2-5	TRBV30	-	CACGREETQYF